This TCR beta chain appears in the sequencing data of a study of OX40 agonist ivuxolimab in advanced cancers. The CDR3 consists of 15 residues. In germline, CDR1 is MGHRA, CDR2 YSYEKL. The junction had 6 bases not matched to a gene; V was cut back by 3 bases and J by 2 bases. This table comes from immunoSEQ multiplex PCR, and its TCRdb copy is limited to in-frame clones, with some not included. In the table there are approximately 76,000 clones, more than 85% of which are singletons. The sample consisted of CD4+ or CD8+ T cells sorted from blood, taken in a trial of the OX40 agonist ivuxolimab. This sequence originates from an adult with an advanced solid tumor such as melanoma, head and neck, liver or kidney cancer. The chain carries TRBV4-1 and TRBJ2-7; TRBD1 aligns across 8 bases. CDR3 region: CASSQTGAGTYEQYF. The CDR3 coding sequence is TGCGCCAGCAGCCAGACAGGGGCAGGGACCTACGAGCAGTACTTC.